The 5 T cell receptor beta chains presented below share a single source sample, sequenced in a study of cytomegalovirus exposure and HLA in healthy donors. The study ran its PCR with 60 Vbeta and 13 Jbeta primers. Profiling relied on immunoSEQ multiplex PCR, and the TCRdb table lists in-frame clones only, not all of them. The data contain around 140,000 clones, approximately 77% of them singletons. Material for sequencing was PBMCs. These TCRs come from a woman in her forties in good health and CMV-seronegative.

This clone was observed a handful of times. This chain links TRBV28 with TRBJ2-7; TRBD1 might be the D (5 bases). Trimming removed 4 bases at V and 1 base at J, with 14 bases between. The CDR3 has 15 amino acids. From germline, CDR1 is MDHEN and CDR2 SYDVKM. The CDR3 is CASSCLRETSYEQYF. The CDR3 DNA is TGTGCCAGCAGTTGCCTCAGGGAAACTTCCTACGAGCAGTACTTC.

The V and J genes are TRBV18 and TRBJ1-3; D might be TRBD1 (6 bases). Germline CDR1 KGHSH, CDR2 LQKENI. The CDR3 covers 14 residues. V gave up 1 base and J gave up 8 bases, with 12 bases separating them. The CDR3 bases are TGTGCCAGCTCACCACAACAGGGCATCGACACCATATATTTT. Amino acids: CASSPQQGIDTIYF.

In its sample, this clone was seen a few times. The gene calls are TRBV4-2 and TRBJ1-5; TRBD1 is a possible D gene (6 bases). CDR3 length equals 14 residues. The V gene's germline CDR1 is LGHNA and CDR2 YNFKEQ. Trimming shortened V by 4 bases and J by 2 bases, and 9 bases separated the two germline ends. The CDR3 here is CASSLAGGNQPQHF. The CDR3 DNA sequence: TGTGCCAGCAGCCTAGCAGGGGGCAATCAGCCCCAGCATTTT.

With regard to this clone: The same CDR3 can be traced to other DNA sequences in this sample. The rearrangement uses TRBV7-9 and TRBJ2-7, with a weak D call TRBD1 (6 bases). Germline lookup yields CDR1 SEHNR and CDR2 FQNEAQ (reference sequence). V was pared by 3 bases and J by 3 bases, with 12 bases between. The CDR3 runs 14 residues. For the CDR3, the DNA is TGTGCCAGCAGCTTGACAACAGGGCACTACGAGCAGTACTTC. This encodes CASSLTTGHYEQYF. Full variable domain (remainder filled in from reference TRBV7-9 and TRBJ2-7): DTGVSQNPRHKITKRGQNVTFRCDPISEHNRLYWYRQTLGQGPEFLTYFQNEAQLEKSRLLSDRFSAERPKGSFSTLEIQRTEQGDSAMYLCASSLTTGHYEQYFGPGTRLTVT.

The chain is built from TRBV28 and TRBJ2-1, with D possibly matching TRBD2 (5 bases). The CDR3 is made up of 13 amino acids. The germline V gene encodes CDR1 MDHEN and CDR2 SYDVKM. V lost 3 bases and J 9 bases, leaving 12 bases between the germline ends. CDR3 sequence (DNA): TGTGCCAGCAGTTTTGCGGGTTTTAGTGAGCAGTTCTTC. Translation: CASSFAGFSEQFF.